This passage covers 23 T cell receptor beta chains from one sample sequenced in a study of control samples from healthy donors and cancer patients. Measured with immunoSEQ multiplex PCR; TCRdb has only the in-frame clones, and not every one. This table holds 150,000 to 200,000 clones, about 93% found once. Material for sequencing was blood. These receptors were taken from a man between 18 and 35 years old in good health.

The V call is TRBV4-2, the J call TRBJ2-1; weak D call: TRBD2 (7 bases). Germline V gene data show CDR1 as LGHNA and CDR2 as YNFKEQ. This CDR3 contains 15 residues. Trimming took off 1 base at V and 6 bases at J, with 13 bases between the two ends. CDR3 protein: CASSQGGGGLNEQFF. The CDR3 nucleotides read TGTGCCAGCAGCCAAGGAGGGGGGGGGCTCAATGAGCAGTTCTTC.

This clone has a handful of counts. J is TRBJ2-7 and V is TRBV25-1; a weak D match, TRBD1 (6 bases). Between the trimmed V and J ends, which lost 6 bases and 6 bases, there was a span of 18 bases. The CDR3 has 14 amino acids. Per the germline V gene, CDR1 is MGHDK and CDR2 is SYGVNS. CDR3 loop: CASRGRDTTGEQYF. CDR3 coding DNA: TGTGCCAGCAGGGGTCGGGACACCACCGGCGAGCAGTACTTC.

This clone was detected only once. J is TRBJ2-7 and V is TRBV3-1 (or the pseudogene TRBV3-2), with 8 bases fitting TRBD1. The V gene end was trimmed by 7 bases and the J gene end by 1 base; junction bases not matched to a gene: 6. The length of the CDR3 is 14 residues. Germline-derived CDR1 and CDR2 are LGHDT and YNNKEL (reference sequence). The CDR3 region has the DNA TGTGCCAGCACCCGACAGGGGTTTTCCTACGAGCAGTACTTC. Its protein product is CASTRQGFSYEQYF.

The chain uses TRBV18 and TRBJ1-3; possible D gene TRBD1, 5 bases. The CDR3 contains 17 residues. The ends were cut back, 5 bases at V and 1 base at J, with 18 bases in the middle. Germline-derived CDR1 and CDR2 are KGHSH and LQKENI. The CDR3 DNA follows: TGTGCCAGCTCAGCCACGGGAAGGGGAGCTTCTGGAAACACCATATATTTT. It codes for CASSATGRGASGNTIYF.

The chain uses TRBV29-1 and TRBJ1-1; the D is unclear. This CDR3 is 13 amino acids long. Germline V gives CDR1 SQVTM, CDR2 ANQGSEA. Trimming took 5 bases from V and 10 from J, leaving 20 bases between them. CDR3 loop: CSVRSRAFEGAFF. The CDR3 coding sequence is TGCAGCGTTAGGTCCCGGGCTTTTGAAGGAGCTTTCTTT.

The chain is built from TRBV14 and TRBJ1-4, with D hard to call. Germline lookup yields CDR1 SGHDN and CDR2 FVKESK. This CDR3 contains 16 residues. V was shortened by 2 bases and J by 0 bases, with 10 bases between the two germline ends. The CDR3 nucleotides are TGTGCCAGCAGCCAACTAACAGCGTCAACTAATGAAAAACTGTTTTTT. Protein: CASSQLTASTNEKLFF.

The V gene is TRBV19, the J gene TRBJ2-3; D gene unclear. The V end lost 3 bases, the J end lost 2 bases, and 18 bases lay between the germline ends. The germline V gene has CDR1 LNHDA and CDR2 SQIVND (reference sequence). The CDR3 totals 17 residues. This chain's CDR3 is CASSISHSRLVTDTQYF. DNA of the CDR3: TGTGCCAGTAGTATTTCCCACAGCCGCCTAGTCACAGATACGCAGTATTTT.

The J gene is TRBJ1-3, the V gene TRBV18; no clear D gene. Germline V gives CDR1 KGHSH, CDR2 LQKENI. The CDR3 runs 15 residues. Trimming left V 2 bases short and J 1 base short, with 9 bases between. The chain's CDR3 is CASSPKVTSGNTIYF. The CDR3 DNA follows: TGTGCCAGCTCACCAAAGGTGACTTCTGGAAACACCATATATTTT.

This chain connects TRBV7-9 to TRBJ1-1; D may be TRBD1 (5 bases). The germline V gene has CDR1 SEHNR and CDR2 FQNEAQ (reference sequence). Trimming removed 3 bases at V and 10 bases at J, with 15 bases between. The CDR3 sequence is 13 residues long. The CDR3 is CASSFGRVDGAFF. CDR3 nucleotide sequence: TGTGCCAGCAGCTTCGGCAGGGTTGATGGAGCTTTCTTT.

This rearrangement joins TRBV7-8 to TRBJ2-7; 12 bases are shared with TRBD1. J was trimmed by 6 bases and V by 2 bases; bases with no gene match: 5. CDR3 size: 15 residues. In germline, CDR1 is SGHVS, CDR2 FQNEAQ. The CDR3 loop is CASSLRDRGLSEQYF. In DNA form, the CDR3 reads TGTGCCAGCAGCTTACGGGACAGGGGGCTGAGCGAGCAGTACTTC.

This chain uses TRBV3-1 (or the pseudogene TRBV3-2) with TRBJ2-1; D gene uncertain. Trimming took 2 bases from V and 9 from J, leaving 5 bases between them. Germline V gene lookup returns CDR1 LGHDT and CDR2 YNNKEL (reference sequence). The CDR3 loop spans 11 amino acids. In DNA, the CDR3 is TGTGCCAGCAGCCAACAGGCTGAGCAGTTCTTC. This translates into CASSQQAEQFF.

As DNA, the CDR3 is TGCAGTGCTAGTAAGGGACAGGGCATGGAGACCCAGTACTTC. Amino acid sequence: CSASKGQGMETQYF. This chain uses TRBV20-1 with TRBJ2-5; the match to TRBD1 covers 9 bases. V was pared by 3 bases and J by 5 bases, with 7 bases of the junction left unmatched. CDR3 length: 14 amino acids. CDR1 is DFQATT, CDR2 SNEGSKA, per germline (reference sequence).

The genes are TRBV19 and TRBJ1-6; 9 nucleotides line up with TRBD1. Trimming removed 4 bases from V and 9 bases from J; junction bases left unmatched: 4. The CDR3 length is 14 residues. The germline V gene encodes CDR1 LNHDA and CDR2 SQIVND (reference sequence). The DNA of the CDR3 is TGTGCCAGTAGTACACAGGGGGCCGGTTCACCCCTCCACTTT. It specifies CASSTQGAGSPLHF.

The V gene is TRBV12-5, the J gene TRBJ2-1, with TRBD2 matching 7 bases. V shed 1 base, J shed 7 bases, and the junction held 10 bases outside the gene matches. Germline values: CDR1 LGHNT, CDR2 FRNRAP. The CDR3 spans 16 residues. The CDR3 DNA reads as TGTGCTAGTGGTTTGGGTCCGACTAGCAATATAAATGAGCAGTTCTTC. This gives the protein CASGLGPTSNINEQFF.

V and J are TRBV7-9 and TRBJ2-2; no firm D call. The CDR3 is made up of 16 amino acids. The germline CDR1 and CDR2 sequences are SEHNR and FQNEAQ (reference sequence). The V gene lost 2 bases and the J gene lost 0 bases, with 10 bases spanning the gap. The CDR3 loop reads CASSLRQVTNTGELFF. The DNA of the CDR3 is TGTGCCAGCAGCTTACGCCAGGTCACGAACACCGGGGAGCTGTTTTTT.

There are a few counts of this clone. V usage is TRBV5-1 and J usage is TRBJ2-1; TRBD2 aligns across 9 bases. Germline CDR1 SGHRS, CDR2 YFSETQ. V trimming: 0 bases; J trimming: 1 base; junction bases outside the gene matches: 8. The length of the CDR3 is 18 residues. The CDR3 DNA reads as TGCGCCAGCAGCTTGGAGTATAGCGGGGGCGGTTCCTACAATGAGCAGTTCTTC. Translation gives CASSLEYSGGGSYNEQFF.

Comment on this clone: Other DNA sequences in the same sample also yield this CDR3. This CDR3 is CASSTGTEAFF. DNA for the CDR3: TGTGCCAGCAGCACCGGGACAGAAGCTTTCTTT. The gene calls are TRBV5-6 and TRBJ1-1; tentative D call: TRBD1 (6 bases). Germline V CDR1 and CDR2: SGHDT, YYEEEE. CDR3 length: 11 residues. Trimming stripped 4 bases from V and 8 bases from J, with 9 bases between.

The rearrangement joins TRBV14 to TRBJ2-5, with D maybe TRBD2 (6 bases). The CDR3 totals 12 residues. Between the trimmed V and J ends, which lost 1 base and 7 bases, there was a span of 7 bases. Germline CDR1 and CDR2: SGHDN and FVKESK. CDR3: CASSQGRGTQYF. The CDR3 DNA follows: TGTGCCAGCAGCCAAGGGAGGGGGACCCAGTACTTC.

The chain employs TRBV6-5 and TRBJ2-2; the D is unclear. The ends were cut back, 0 bases at V and 4 bases at J, with 9 bases in the middle. Germline V gene lookup returns CDR1 MNHEY and CDR2 SVGAGI. CDR3 length: 15 amino acids. The CDR3 loop is CASSYSPGTTGELFF. In nucleotides, the CDR3 is TGTGCCAGCAGTTACTCGCCGGGTACCACCGGGGAGCTGTTTTTT.

This clone has only one observation. V usage is TRBV19 and J usage is TRBJ2-1, with D hard to call. Germline V lookup: CDR1 LNHDA, CDR2 SQIVND (reference sequence). Trimming took off 5 bases at V and 0 bases at J, with 11 bases between the two ends. CDR3 size: 15 residues. CDR3 sequence: CASSELTSSYNEQFF. The CDR3 DNA reads as TGTGCCAGTAGTGAACTAACCAGCTCCTACAATGAGCAGTTCTTC. The full variable domain, with the rest looked up from reference TRBV19 and TRBJ2-1, is DGGITQSPKYLFRKEGQNVTLSCEQNLNHDAMYWYRQDPGQGLRLIYYSQIVNDFQKGDIAEGYSVSREKKESFPLTVTSAQKNPTAFYLCASSELTSSYNEQFFGPGTRLTVL.

The chain employs TRBV30 and TRBJ2-7; 10 bases match TRBD1. CDR1 and CDR2 from the germline V gene are GTSNPN and SVGIG (reference sequence). The CDR3 is 15 amino acids. V lost 6 bases to trimming and J lost 1 base; unmatched junction nucleotides: 9. The CDR3 DNA sequence: TGTGCCTGCACTAGACAGGGGGCGTTTTCCTACGAGCAGTACTTC. Protein product: CACTRQGAFSYEQYF.

The chain uses TRBV27 and TRBJ1-5; D is unresolved. The CDR3 is 16 residues long. Germline assignment: CDR1 MNHEY and CDR2 SMNVEV (reference sequence). V was cut by 6 bases and J by 7 bases, with 22 bases left in between. The CDR3 reads CASSSFSIGRVQPQHF. As DNA, the CDR3 is TGTGCCAGCAGCTCTTTTTCCATCGGGCGGGTCCAGCCCCAGCATTTT.

This clone was seen a single time. This chain joins TRBV10-3 and TRBJ2-5; 11 nucleotides match TRBD2. Germline assignment: CDR1 ENHRY and CDR2 SYGVKD. The CDR3 runs to 16 residues. The J segment lost 0 bases and the V segment lost 4 bases, leaving 4 bases of the junction unmatched. CDR3 amino acids: CAISGKLAGDQETQYF. The CDR3 DNA is TGTGCCATCAGTGGAAAACTAGCGGGGGACCAAGAGACCCAGTACTTC.